The rows below give T cell receptor beta chains drawn from one sample of a study of tumor-infiltrating lymphocytes in primary liver carcinoma. TCRdb re-derived calls from the multiplex PCR reads in MiXCR, one entry per CDR3 protein. The sample comprises about 210,000 distinct CDR3 sequences, approximately 64% of which are singletons, and approximately 6.5% rests with the top ten. The sequencing sample was made of peripheral blood. The receptors here all came from a woman in her sixties or seventies with primary liver carcinoma and hepatitis B virus infection. Each CDR3 is given with its conserved first and last residue. Fields, in order: D gene, J gene, V gene, clone size, CDR3 protein, CDR3 DNA. A D gene is named only where the DNA matches it firmly. Rows may omit the clone size; those that give it use once, few, many or a size class.

D: -; J: TRBJ2-7; V: TRBV28; size: -; CDR3: CASSFGDIYEQYF; DNA: TGTGCCAGCAGTTTCGGGGACATCTACGAGCAGTACTTC
D: -; J: TRBJ2-1; V: TRBV11-1; size: -; CDR3: CASKQGKGNYNEQFF; DNA: TGTGCCAGCAAGCAGGGAAAGGGAAACTACAATGAGCAGTTCTTC
D: -; J: TRBJ2-1; V: TRBV6-1; size: many; CDR3: CASESGFPSYNEQFF; DNA: TGTGCCAGCGAATCTGGGTTTCCCTCCTACAATGAGCAGTTCTTC
D: TRBD2; J: TRBJ2-7; V: TRBV5-8; size: -; CDR3: CASSLLAGDRGYEQYF; DNA: TGTGCCAGCAGCTTGCTAGCGGGAGACAGGGGCTACGAGCAGTACTTC
D: -; J: TRBJ1-3; V: TRBV6-1; size: -; CDR3: CASSEYPSPGNTIYF; DNA: TGTGCCAGCAGTGAATATCCCAGCCCTGGAAACACCATATATTTT
D: -; J: TRBJ2-3; V: TRBV4-1; size: many; CDR3: CASSRTRDPDTQYF; DNA: TGCGCCAGCAGCCGAACCAGGGACCCAGATACGCAGTATTTT
D: TRBD2; J: TRBJ2-1; V: TRBV7-8; size: -; CDR3: CASSPRLANEQFF; DNA: TGTGCCAGCAGCCCCCGACTAGCCAATGAGCAGTTCTTC
D: -; J: TRBJ2-5; V: TRBV29-1; size: -; CDR3: CIVEDQVGREETQYF; DNA: TGTATCGTTGAAGATCAGGTGGGGCGGGAAGAGACCCAGTACTTC
D: -; J: TRBJ2-7; V: TRBV29-1; size: many; CDR3: CSVEVRGYEQYF; DNA: TGCAGCGTTGAAGTCCGCGGCTACGAGCAGTACTTC
D: -; J: TRBJ2-7; V: TRBV20-1; size: -; CDR3: CSAADPVQDSYEQYF; DNA: TGCAGTGCTGCCGATCCTGTACAGGACTCCTACGAGCAGTACTTC
D: TRBD2; J: TRBJ2-5; V: TRBV5-4; size: many; CDR3: CASSVGTSGKETQYF; DNA: TGTGCCAGCAGCGTAGGGACTAGCGGGAAAGAGACCCAGTACTTC
D: -; J: TRBJ1-4; V: TRBV6-5; size: -; CDR3: CASCYSTRRGREKLFF; DNA: TGTGCCAGCTGTTACTCGACCCGGAGGGGAAGGGAAAAACTGTTTTTT
D: -; J: TRBJ2-6; V: TRBV12-3/TRBV12-4; size: many; CDR3: CASSFRSGGVAGANVLTF; DNA: TGTGCCAGCAGTTTCCGTTCCGGGGGAGTGGCTGGGGCCAACGTCCTGACTTTC
D: TRBD2; J: TRBJ2-2; V: TRBV11-1; size: -; CDR3: CASSPRRLAGLAWELFF; DNA: TGTGCCAGCAGCCCAAGAAGACTAGCCGGTTTGGCATGGGAGCTGTTTTTT
D: -; J: TRBJ2-5; V: TRBV11-3; size: -; CDR3: CARAVRETQYF; DNA: TGTGCCAGAGCTGTGAGGGAGACCCAGTACTTC
D: -; J: TRBJ1-4; V: TRBV29-1; size: -; CDR3: CSVEAFIGEKLFF; DNA: TGCAGCGTTGAAGCCTTCATCGGGGAAAAACTGTTTTTT
D: TRBD2; J: TRBJ2-1; V: TRBV6-5; size: -; CDR3: CASSYSIPSGATYNERSF; DNA: TGTGCCAGCAGTTACTCGATTCCTAGCGGAGCGACCTACAATGAGCGGTCCTTC
D: TRBD1; J: TRBJ2-7; V: TRBV28; size: -; CDR3: CASSSGQDNYEQYF; DNA: TGTGCCAGCAGTTCGGGACAGGATAACTACGAGCAGTACTTC
D: TRBD1; J: TRBJ1-4; V: TRBV10-3; size: many; CDR3: CATRGQSNEKLFF; DNA: TGTGCCACCCGGGGACAGTCAAATGAAAAACTGTTTTTT
D: -; J: TRBJ1-1; V: TRBV11-1; size: -; CDR3: CANSLLSGTEASF; DNA: TGTGCCAACAGCTTACTGTCGGGCACTGAAGCTTCCTTT
D: TRBD1; J: TRBJ1-1; V: TRBV5-6; size: -; CDR3: CASSLAQTGAEAFF; DNA: TGTGCCAGCAGCTTGGCACAGACAGGGGCTGAAGCTTTCTTT
D: -; J: TRBJ2-3; V: TRBV29-1; size: -; CDR3: CSVEGMDQTSNTDTQYF; DNA: TGCAGCGTTGAAGGGATGGATCAAACTTCTAACACAGATACGCAGTATTTT
D: -; J: TRBJ1-1; V: TRBV7-9; size: few; CDR3: CASSFPLRTEAFF; DNA: TGTGCCAGCAGCTTCCCGCTGCGAACTGAAGCTTTCTTT
D: TRBD1; J: TRBJ2-2; V: TRBV28; size: -; CDR3: CASSPSPGQGGTGELFF; DNA: TGTGCCAGCAGTCCCAGCCCGGGACAGGGGGGCACCGGGGAGCTGTTTTTT
D: -; J: TRBJ2-7; V: TRBV5-4; size: -; CDR3: CASSPDRTYDQYF; DNA: TGTGCCAGCAGCCCCGACCGAACCTACGATCAGTACTTC
D: TRBD2; J: TRBJ2-5; V: TRBV12-3/TRBV12-4; size: few; CDR3: CASRRRGGTIQETQYF; DNA: TGTGCCAGCAGGCGCCGGGGGGGGACAATCCAAGAGACCCAGTACTTC
D: TRBD1; J: TRBJ1-2; V: TRBV5-4; size: -; CDR3: CVSSFGQGDNGYTF; DNA: TGTGTCAGCAGCTTCGGACAGGGGGATAATGGCTACACCTTC
D: -; J: TRBJ1-1; V: TRBV20-1; size: -; CDR3: CSASPSRGVEAFF; DNA: TGCAGTGCTAGCCCCTCCCGTGGGGTTGAAGCTTTCTTT
D: -; J: TRBJ1-1; V: TRBV30; size: -; CDR3: CAWGGVTEAFF; DNA: TGTGCCTGGGGGGGTGTAACTGAAGCTTTCTTT
D: TRBD1; J: TRBJ2-3; V: TRBV11-2; size: once; CDR3: CASNLDREIDAQYF; DNA: TGTGCCAGCAACTTAGACAGGGAGATCGATGCCCAGTATTTT
D: TRBD2; J: TRBJ2-1; V: TRBV11-2; size: -; CDR3: CANSLGTSGNSEQFF; DNA: TGTGCCAACAGCTTAGGGACTAGTGGGAACAGTGAGCAGTTCTTC
D: TRBD2; J: TRBJ2-3; V: TRBV6-5; size: many; CDR3: CASSHRTSGRLDTQYF; DNA: TGTGCCAGCAGTCACCGGACTAGCGGGAGACTGGATACGCAGTATTTT
D: TRBD2; J: TRBJ2-3; V: TRBV7-9; size: -; CDR3: CASSFGTSGTPETQYF; DNA: TGTGCCAGCAGCTTCGGGACTAGCGGGACGCCGGAGACGCAGTATTTT
D: TRBD1; J: TRBJ2-7; V: TRBV6-1; size: many; CDR3: CASSDAPGQVSYEQYF; DNA: TGTGCCAGCAGTGATGCACCGGGACAGGTCTCCTACGAGCAGTACTTC
D: TRBD1; J: TRBJ1-2; V: TRBV5-4; size: -; CDR3: CASSLAPGQGYGYIF; DNA: TGTGCCAGCAGCTTGGCCCCGGGACAGGGGTATGGCTACATCTTC
D: -; J: TRBJ1-4; V: TRBV6-1; size: many; CDR3: CASSEGVFNEKLFF; DNA: TGTGCCAGCAGTGAAGGAGTATTTAATGAAAAACTGTTTTTT
D: -; J: TRBJ2-2; V: TRBV29-1; size: many; CDR3: CSVVSQNTGELFF; DNA: TGCAGCGTTGTGAGCCAGAACACCGGGGAGCTGTTTTTT
D: -; J: TRBJ2-7; V: TRBV6-1; size: many; CDR3: CASSSPGALWYEQYF; DNA: TGTGCCAGCAGTTCCCCCGGGGCCTTATGGTACGAGCAGTACTTC
D: TRBD2; J: TRBJ2-3; V: TRBV11-2; size: -; CDR3: CASKTSAHTDMQYF; DNA: TGTGCCAGCAAGACTAGCGCCCACACAGATATGCAGTATTTT
D: -; J: TRBJ2-1; V: TRBV6-5; size: -; CDR3: CASSSHRLAGGDEQFF; DNA: TGTGCCAGCAGCTCCCACCGTCTCGCAGGAGGTGATGAGCAGTTCTTC
D: TRBD1; J: TRBJ2-3; V: TRBV6-1; size: many; CDR3: CASRAGTGGQTDTQYF; DNA: TGTGCCAGCAGAGCCGGGACAGGGGGCCAAACAGATACGCAGTATTTT